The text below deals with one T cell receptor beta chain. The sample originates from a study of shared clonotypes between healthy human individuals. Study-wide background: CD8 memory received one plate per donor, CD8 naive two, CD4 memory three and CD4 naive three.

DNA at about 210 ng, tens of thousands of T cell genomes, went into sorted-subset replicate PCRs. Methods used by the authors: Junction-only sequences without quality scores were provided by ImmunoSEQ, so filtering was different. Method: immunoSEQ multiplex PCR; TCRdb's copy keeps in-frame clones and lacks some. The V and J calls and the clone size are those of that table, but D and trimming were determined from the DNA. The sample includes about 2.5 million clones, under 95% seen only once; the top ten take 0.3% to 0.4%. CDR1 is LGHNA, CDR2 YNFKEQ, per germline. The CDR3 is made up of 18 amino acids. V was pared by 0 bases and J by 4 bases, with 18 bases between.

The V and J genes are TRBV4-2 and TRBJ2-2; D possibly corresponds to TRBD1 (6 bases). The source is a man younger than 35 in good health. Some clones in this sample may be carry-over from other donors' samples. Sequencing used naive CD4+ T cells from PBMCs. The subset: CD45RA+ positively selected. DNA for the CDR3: TGTGCCAGCAGCCAAGACGGACAGTTTAATGCGGGCACCGGGGAGCTGTTTTTT. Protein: CASSQDGQFNAGTGELFF.